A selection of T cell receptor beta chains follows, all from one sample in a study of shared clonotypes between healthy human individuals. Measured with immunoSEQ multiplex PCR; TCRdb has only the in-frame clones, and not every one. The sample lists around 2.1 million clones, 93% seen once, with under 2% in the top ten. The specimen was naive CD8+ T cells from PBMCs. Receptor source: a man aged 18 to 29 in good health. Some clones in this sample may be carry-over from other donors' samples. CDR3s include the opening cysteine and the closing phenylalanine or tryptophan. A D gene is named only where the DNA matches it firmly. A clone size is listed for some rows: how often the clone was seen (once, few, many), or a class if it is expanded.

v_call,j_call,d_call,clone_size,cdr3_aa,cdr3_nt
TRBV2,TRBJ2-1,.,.,CASSEGSYAYNEQFF,TGTGCCAGCAGTGAAGGGAGTTACGCCTACAATGAGCAGTTCTTC
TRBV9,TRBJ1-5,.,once,CASSVGKGSNQPQHF,TGTGCCAGCAGCGTAGGGAAAGGGTCCAATCAGCCCCAGCATTTT
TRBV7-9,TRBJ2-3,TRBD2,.,CASSSWTSGNDTQYF,TGTGCCAGCAGCTCGTGGACTAGCGGGAATGATACGCAGTATTTT
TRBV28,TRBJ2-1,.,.,CASSFNQGKYEQFF,TGTGCCAGCAGTTTTAATCAGGGGAAGTATGAGCAGTTCTTC
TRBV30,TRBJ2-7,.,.,CAWSGPGTVTASSYEQYF,TGTGCCTGGAGTGGCCCAGGGACGGTGACGGCTAGCTCCTACGAGCAGTACTTC
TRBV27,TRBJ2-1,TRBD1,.,CASSFQGDNEQFF,TGTGCCAGCAGTTTCCAGGGGGACAATGAGCAGTTCTTC
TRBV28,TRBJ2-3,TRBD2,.,CASTPTATSGGPDTQYF,TGTGCCAGCACCCCGACCGCGACTAGCGGGGGGCCGGATACGCAGTATTTT
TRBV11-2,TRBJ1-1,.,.,CASSSLQEMNTEAFF,TGTGCCAGCAGCTCGCTACAGGAAATGAACACTGAAGCTTTCTTT
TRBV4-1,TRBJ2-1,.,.,CASSQGERDNEQFF,TGCGCCAGCAGCCAAGGCGAACGAGACAATGAGCAGTTCTTC
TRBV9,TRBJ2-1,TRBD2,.,CASSVGTSGTNEQFF,TGTGCCAGCAGCGTAGGAACTAGCGGGACCAATGAGCAGTTCTTC
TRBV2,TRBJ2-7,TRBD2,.,CASRAGTSGTYEQYF,TGTGCCAGCAGGGCTGGGACTAGCGGCACATACGAGCAGTACTTC
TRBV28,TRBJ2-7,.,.,CASSSSSVQIPEQYF,TGTGCCAGCAGTTCGTCTAGCGTCCAAATTCCCGAGCAGTACTTC
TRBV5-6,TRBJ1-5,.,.,CASSLVAQGSNQPQHF,TGTGCCAGCAGCTTGGTGGCACAGGGCAGCAATCAGCCCCAGCATTTT
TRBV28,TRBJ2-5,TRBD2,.,CASSLPLAGGGETQYF,TGTGCCAGCAGTCTCCCACTAGCGGGAGGGGGAGAGACCCAGTACTTC
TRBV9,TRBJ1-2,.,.,CASSGVEGVRYGYTF,TGTGCCAGCAGCGGGGTAGAAGGAGTTAGGTATGGCTACACCTTC
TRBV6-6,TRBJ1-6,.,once,CASAEDNSPLHF,TGTGCCAGCGCAGAAGATAATTCACCCCTCCACTTT
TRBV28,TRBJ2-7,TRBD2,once,CASSARLAGAYEQYF,TGTGCCAGCAGTGCTCGACTAGCGGGAGCTTACGAGCAGTACTTC
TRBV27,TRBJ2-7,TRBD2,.,CASSLGGVGSEQYF,TGTGCCAGCAGCCTGGGGGGGGTCGGTAGCGAGCAGTACTTC
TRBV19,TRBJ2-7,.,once,CASSLRSNLPLEQYF,TGTGCCAGTAGTCTAAGGTCTAACCTGCCTCTCGAGCAGTACTTC
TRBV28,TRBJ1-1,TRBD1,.,CASSPDRGPTEAFF,TGTGCCAGCAGTCCGGACAGGGGGCCCACTGAAGCTTTCTTT
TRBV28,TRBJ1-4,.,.,CASSSSQDEKLFF,TGTGCCAGCAGTTCCTCCCAGGATGAAAAACTGTTTTTT
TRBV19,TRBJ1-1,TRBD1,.,CASSVRDRNTEAFF,TGTGCCAGTAGTGTCCGGGACAGGAACACTGAAGCTTTCTTT
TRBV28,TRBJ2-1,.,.,CASSFVIDTDPNEQFF,TGTGCCAGCAGTTTTGTCATCGACACGGATCCCAATGAGCAGTTCTTC
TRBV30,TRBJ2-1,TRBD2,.,CAWNEGWNAGGLGDEQFF,TGTGCCTGGAATGAGGGATGGAATGCGGGAGGCCTCGGGGATGAGCAGTTCTTC
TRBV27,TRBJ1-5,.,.,CASSIASNQPQHF,TGTGCCAGCAGCATAGCTAGCAATCAGCCCCAGCATTTT
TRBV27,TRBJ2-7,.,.,CASSLSGLREQYF,TGTGCCAGCAGTTTAAGTGGGCTGAGGGAGCAGTACTTC
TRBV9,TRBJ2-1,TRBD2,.,CASSGRVNEQFF,TGTGCCTCCAGCGGGAGGGTGAATGAGCAGTTCTTC
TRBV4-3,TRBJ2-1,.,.,CASSQVDSPYNEQFF,TGCGCCAGCAGCCAAGTAGACAGCCCCTACAATGAGCAGTTCTTC
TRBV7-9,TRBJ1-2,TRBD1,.,CASSPGTGASLGYGYTF,TGTGCCAGCAGCCCGGGGACAGGGGCCTCCCTAGGCTATGGCTACACCTTC
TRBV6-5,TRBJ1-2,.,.,CASSLQGFGYTF,TGTGCCAGCAGCCTCCAGGGGTTTGGCTACACCTTC
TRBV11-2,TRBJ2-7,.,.,CASSFGVAETFSYEQYF,TGTGCCAGCAGCTTTGGAGTCGCAGAGACCTTCTCCTACGAGCAGTACTTC
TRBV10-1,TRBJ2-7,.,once,CASSESRTYEQYF,TGCGCCAGCAGTGAGTCGCGTACCTACGAGCAGTACTTC
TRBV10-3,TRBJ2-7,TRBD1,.,CAITGATGGYEQYF,TGTGCCATCACCGGTGCTACAGGGGGCTACGAGCAGTACTTC